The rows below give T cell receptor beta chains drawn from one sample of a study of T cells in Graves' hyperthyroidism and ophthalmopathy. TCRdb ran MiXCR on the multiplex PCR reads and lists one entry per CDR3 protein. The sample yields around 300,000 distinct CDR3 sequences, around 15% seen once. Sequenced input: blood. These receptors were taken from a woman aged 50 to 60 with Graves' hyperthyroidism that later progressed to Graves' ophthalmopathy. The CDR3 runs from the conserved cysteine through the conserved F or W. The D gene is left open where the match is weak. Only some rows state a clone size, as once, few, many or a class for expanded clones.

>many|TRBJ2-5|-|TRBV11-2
CASSLGPGTQETQYF
TGTGCCAGCAGCTTAGGCCCGGGGACCCAAGAGACCCAGTACTTC
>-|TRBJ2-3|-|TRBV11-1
CASSLALGQDTQYF
TGTGCCAGCAGCTTAGCCCTTGGGCAAGATACGCAGTATTTT
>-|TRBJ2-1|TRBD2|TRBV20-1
CSASKRGTSGLNEQFF
TGCAGTGCTAGTAAAAGGGGGACTAGCGGGTTAAATGAGCAGTTCTTC
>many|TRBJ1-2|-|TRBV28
CASSSGGDGYTF
TGTGCCAGCAGTTCTGGGGGCGATGGCTACACCTTC
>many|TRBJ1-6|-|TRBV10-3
CAIRWSYNSPLHF
TGTGCCATCCGGTGGTCCTATAATTCACCCCTCCACTTT
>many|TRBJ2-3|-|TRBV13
CASSLTGSGTDTQYF
TGTGCCAGCAGCTTAACGGGCAGTGGCACAGATACGCAGTATTTT
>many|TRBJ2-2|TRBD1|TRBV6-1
CASRYRGDRGSTGELFF
TGTGCCAGCAGATACCGGGGGGACAGGGGGTCCACCGGGGAGCTGTTTTTT
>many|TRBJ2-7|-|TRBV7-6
CASSLGPRDEQYF
TGTGCCAGCAGCTTAGGTCCCAGGGACGAGCAGTACTTC
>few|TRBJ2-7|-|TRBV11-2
CASSLLQGRNEQYF
TGTGCCAGCAGCTTATTACAGGGAAGAAACGAGCAGTACTTC
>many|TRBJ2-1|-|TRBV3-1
CASSHDGGGGRQFF
TGTGCCAGCAGCCACGACGGAGGAGGGGGCCGGCAGTTCTTC
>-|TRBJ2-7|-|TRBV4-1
CASSQTKGVYEQYF
TGCGCCAGCAGCCAGACCAAAGGAGTCTACGAGCAGTACTTC
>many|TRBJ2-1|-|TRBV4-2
CASTLDRSSYNEQFF
TGTGCCAGCACCCTAGACAGGAGCTCCTACAATGAGCAGTTCTTC
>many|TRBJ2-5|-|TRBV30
CAWSVQRDTKYF
TGTGCCTGGAGTGTACAGAGGGACACGAAGTACTTC
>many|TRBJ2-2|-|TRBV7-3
CASSFARGPDTGELFF
TGTGCCAGCAGCTTCGCCAGAGGGCCGGACACCGGGGAGCTGTTTTTT
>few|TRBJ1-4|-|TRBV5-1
CASSPTNEKLFF
TGCGCCAGCAGCCCGACTAATGAAAAACTGTTTTTT
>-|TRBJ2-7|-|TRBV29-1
CSVLGGSYEQYF
TGCAGCGTTTTGGGTGGTTCCTACGAGCAGTACTTC
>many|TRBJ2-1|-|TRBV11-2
CASSFRREDEQFF
TGTGCCAGCAGCTTTAGGAGGGAGGACGAGCAGTTCTTC
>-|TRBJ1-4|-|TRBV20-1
CSARDWGASNEKLFF
TGCAGTGCTAGAGATTGGGGGGCCTCTAATGAAAAACTGTTTTTT
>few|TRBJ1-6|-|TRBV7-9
CASSSPGDHNSPLHF
TGTGCCAGCAGCTCGCCAGGGGACCATAATTCACCCCTCCACTTT
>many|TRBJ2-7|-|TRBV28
CASSWGRQGSYEQYF
TGTGCCAGCAGCTGGGGACGTCAAGGCTCCTACGAGCAGTACTTC
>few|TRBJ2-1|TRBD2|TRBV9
CASSVSTSGSGSYNEQFF
TGTGCCAGCAGCGTTTCTACTAGCGGTTCGGGCTCCTACAATGAGCAGTTCTTC
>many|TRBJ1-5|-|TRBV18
CASSEGGNQPQHF
TGTGCCAGCTCCGAGGGGGGAAATCAGCCCCAGCATTTT
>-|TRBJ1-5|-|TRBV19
CASSIGHNQPQHF
TGTGCCAGTAGTATAGGACACAATCAGCCCCAGCATTTT
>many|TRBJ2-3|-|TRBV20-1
CSAKRGPDTQYF
TGCAGTGCTAAGAGAGGGCCCGATACGCAGTATTTT
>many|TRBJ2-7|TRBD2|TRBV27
CASSLGLAGWEQYF
TGTGCCAGCAGTTTAGGGCTAGCGGGTTGGGAGCAGTACTTC
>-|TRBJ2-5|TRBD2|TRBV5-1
CASRSSGAGQETQYF
TGCGCCAGCAGGTCGAGCGGGGCCGGGCAAGAGACCCAGTACTTC
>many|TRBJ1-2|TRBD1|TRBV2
CASRGGAGGNVYTF
TGTGCCAGCAGAGGGGGGGCAGGGGGGAACGTCTACACCTTC
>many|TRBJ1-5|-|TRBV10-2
CASSDPGRVSQPQHF
TGCGCCAGCAGTGACCCGGGGAGGGTAAGCCAGCCCCAGCATTTT
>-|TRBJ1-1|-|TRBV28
CASRDRRNTEAFF
TGTGCCAGCAGGGACAGAAGGAACACTGAAGCTTTCTTT
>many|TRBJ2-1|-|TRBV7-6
CASSLTNYNEQFF
TGTGCCAGCAGCTTAACGAACTACAATGAGCAGTTCTTC
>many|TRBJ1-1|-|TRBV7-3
CASSRGRGGALTEAFF
TGTGCCAGCAGCCGAGGGAGGGGAGGGGCCCTCACTGAAGCTTTCTTT
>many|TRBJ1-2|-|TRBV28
CASSPQSRNNYGYTF
TGTGCCAGCAGTCCTCAATCTCGAAATAACTATGGCTACACCTTC
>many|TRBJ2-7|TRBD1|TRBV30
CAWKGATYEQYF
TGTGCCTGGAAGGGGGCCACCTACGAGCAGTACTTC
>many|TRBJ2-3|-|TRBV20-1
CSASRQSDTQYF
TGCAGTGCTTCCAGACAGTCAGATACGCAGTATTTT
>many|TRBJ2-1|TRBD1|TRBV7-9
CASSETGGVVHEQFF
TGTGCCAGCAGCGAGACAGGGGGCGTTGTGCATGAGCAGTTCTTC
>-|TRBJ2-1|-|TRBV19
CASGNQGSYNEQFF
TGTGCCAGTGGTAACCAGGGAAGCTACAATGAGCAGTTCTTC
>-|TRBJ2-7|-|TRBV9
CASSVAGPQSYEQYF
TGTGCCAGCAGCGTAGCCGGGCCCCAGTCATACGAGCAGTACTTC
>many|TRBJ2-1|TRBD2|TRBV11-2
CASSLGRLAGSYNEQFF
TGTGCCAGCAGCTTAGGAAGACTAGCGGGTTCTTACAATGAGCAGTTCTTC
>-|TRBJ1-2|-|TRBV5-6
CASSLLRWGYTF
TGTGCCAGCAGCTTGCTTAGGTGGGGCTACACCTTC
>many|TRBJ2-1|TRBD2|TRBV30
CAWTRAGGPYEQFF
TGTGCCTGGACGAGAGCGGGAGGGCCCTATGAGCAGTTCTTC
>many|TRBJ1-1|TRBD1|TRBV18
CASSPPSRGLRNTEAFF
TGTGCCAGCTCACCACCGAGCAGGGGGCTTAGGAACACTGAAGCTTTCTTT
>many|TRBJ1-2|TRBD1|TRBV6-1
CASSPFRQGVGYTF
TGTGCCAGCAGCCCCTTTAGACAGGGCGTTGGCTACACCTTC